Shown below are 5 T cell receptor beta chains from a single sample sequenced in a study of OX40 agonist ivuxolimab in advanced cancers. Profiled with immunoSEQ multiplex PCR; TCRdb holds only in-frame clones, not every one. The sample carries about 60,000 clones, roughly nine tenths recorded once. The material was CD4+ or CD8+ T cells sorted from blood, obtained in a trial of the OX40 agonist ivuxolimab. Every receptor here comes from an adult with an advanced solid tumor such as melanoma, head and neck, liver or kidney cancer.

J is TRBJ1-2 and V is TRBV9; D possibly corresponds to TRBD1 (5 bases). V shed 0 bases and J shed 3 bases, with 12 bases lying between them. Germline V lookup: CDR1 SGDLS, CDR2 YYNGEE. The CDR3 loop spans 15 amino acids. The CDR3 reads CASSVGTGRDYGYTF. The CDR3 bases are TGTGCCAGCAGCGTAGGTACGGGGCGCGACTATGGCTACACCTTC.

This chain joins TRBV20-1 and TRBJ1-2, with a weak D call TRBD1 (5 bases). V dropped 1 base and J dropped 7 bases, with 7 bases sitting between them. Germline V gives CDR1 DFQATT, CDR2 SNEGSKA (reference sequence). The CDR3 contains 11 residues. CDR3 sequence (DNA): TGCAGTGCTAGAGTTAGGGGTGGCTACACCTTC. Its protein is CSARVRGGYTF.

The chain combines TRBV30 with TRBJ2-5; 8 bases match TRBD2. Germline V gene lookup returns CDR1 GTSNPN and CDR2 SVGIG (reference sequence). The CDR3 is 18 amino acids. The junction had 19 bases not matched to a gene; V was cut back by 5 bases and J by 2 bases. The chain's CDR3 is CAWSNPLGAGGHQETQYF. The CDR3, as DNA: TGTGCCTGGTCTAATCCTCTGGGGGCGGGAGGCCATCAAGAGACCCAGTACTTC.

The chain links TRBV11-2 to TRBJ2-3, with 8 bases lining up with TRBD1. The trim removed 0 bases at V and 5 bases at J, leaving 4 bases unmatched. This CDR3 has 15 residues. The germline V gene encodes CDR1 SGHAT and CDR2 FQNNGV. This CDR3 is CASSLDRGHGDTQYF. CDR3 in DNA: TGTGCCAGCAGCTTAGACAGGGGGCATGGAGATACGCAGTATTTT.

The table lists this clone with a count of one. The chain couples TRBV5-5 to TRBJ1-4, with D possibly TRBD1 on 5 matching bases. There are 16 residues in the CDR3. V shed 4 bases and J shed 3 bases, with 16 bases lying between them. Germline CDR1 SGHKS, CDR2 YYEKEE (reference sequence). CDR3 amino acids: CASSQGLRMANEKLFF. CDR3 coding DNA: TGTGCCAGCAGCCAGGGCCTCAGGATGGCTAATGAAAAACTGTTTTTT. Combining the CDR3 with reference TRBV5-5 and TRBJ1-4 gives the whole variable domain DAGVTQSPTHLIKTRGQQVTLRCSPISGHKSVSWYQQVLGQGPQFIFQYYEKEERGRGNFPDRFSARQFPNYSSELNVNALLLGDSALYLCASSQGLRMANEKLFFGSGTQLSVL.